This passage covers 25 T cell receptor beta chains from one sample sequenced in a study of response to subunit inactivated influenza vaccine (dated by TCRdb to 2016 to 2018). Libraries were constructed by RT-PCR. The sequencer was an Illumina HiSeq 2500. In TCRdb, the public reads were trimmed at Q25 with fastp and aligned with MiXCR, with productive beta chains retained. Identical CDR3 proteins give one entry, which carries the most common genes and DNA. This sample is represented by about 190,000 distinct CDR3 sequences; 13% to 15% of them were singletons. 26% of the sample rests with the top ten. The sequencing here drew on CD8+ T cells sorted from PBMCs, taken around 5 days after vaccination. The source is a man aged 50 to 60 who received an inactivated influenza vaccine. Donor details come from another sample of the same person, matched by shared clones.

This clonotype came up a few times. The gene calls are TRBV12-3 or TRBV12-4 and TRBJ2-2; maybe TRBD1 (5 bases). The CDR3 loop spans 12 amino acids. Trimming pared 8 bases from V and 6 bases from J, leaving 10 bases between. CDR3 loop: CASGQTAGELFF. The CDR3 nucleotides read TGTGCCAGCGGGCAGACAGCCGGGGAGCTGTTTTTT.

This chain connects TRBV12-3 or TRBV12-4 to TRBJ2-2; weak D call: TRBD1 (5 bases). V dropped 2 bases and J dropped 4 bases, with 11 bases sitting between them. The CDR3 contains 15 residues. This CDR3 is CASSLRDRGTGELFF. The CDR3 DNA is TGTGCCAGCAGTTTACGAGACAGAGGCACCGGGGAGCTGTTTTTT.

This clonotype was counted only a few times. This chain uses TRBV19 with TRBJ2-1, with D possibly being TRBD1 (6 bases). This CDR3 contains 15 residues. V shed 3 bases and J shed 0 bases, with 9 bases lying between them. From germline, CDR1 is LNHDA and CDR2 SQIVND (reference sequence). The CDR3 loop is CASSIGQTSYNEQFF. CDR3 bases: TGTGCCAGTAGTATTGGACAGACCTCCTACAATGAGCAGTTCTTC.

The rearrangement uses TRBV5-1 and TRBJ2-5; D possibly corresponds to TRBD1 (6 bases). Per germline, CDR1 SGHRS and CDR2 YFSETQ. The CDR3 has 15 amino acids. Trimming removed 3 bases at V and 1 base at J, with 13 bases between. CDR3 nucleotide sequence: TGCGCCAGCAGCTATACAGGGATCGGCCAAGAGACCCAGTACTTC. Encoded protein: CASSYTGIGQETQYF.

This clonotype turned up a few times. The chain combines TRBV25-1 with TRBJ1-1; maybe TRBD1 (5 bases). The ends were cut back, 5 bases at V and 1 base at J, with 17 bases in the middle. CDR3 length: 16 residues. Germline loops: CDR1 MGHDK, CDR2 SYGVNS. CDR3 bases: TGTGCCAGCAGTCTCTATGGGGCAGGCGAGAACACTGAAGCTTTCTTT. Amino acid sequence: CASSLYGAGENTEAFF.

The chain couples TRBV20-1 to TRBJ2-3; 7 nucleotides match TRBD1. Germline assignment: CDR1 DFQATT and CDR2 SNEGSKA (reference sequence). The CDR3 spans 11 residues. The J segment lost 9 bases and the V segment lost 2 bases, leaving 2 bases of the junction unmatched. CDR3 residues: CSARIGGTQYF. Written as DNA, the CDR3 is TGCAGTGCTAGAATAGGGGGCACGCAGTATTTT.

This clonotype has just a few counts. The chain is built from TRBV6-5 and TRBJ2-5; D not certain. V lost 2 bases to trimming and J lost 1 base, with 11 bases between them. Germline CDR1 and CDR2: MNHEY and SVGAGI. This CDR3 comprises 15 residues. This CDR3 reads CASSYAGRSQETQYF. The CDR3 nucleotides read TGTGCCAGCAGTTACGCCGGACGGAGCCAAGAGACCCAGTACTTC.

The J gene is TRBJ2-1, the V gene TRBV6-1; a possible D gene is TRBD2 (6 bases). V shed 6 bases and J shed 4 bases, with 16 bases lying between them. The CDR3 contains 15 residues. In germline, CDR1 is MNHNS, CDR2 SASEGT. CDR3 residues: CASRGGAGDYNEQFF. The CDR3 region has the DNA TGTGCCAGCAGAGGAGGAGCGGGTGATTACAATGAGCAGTTCTTC.

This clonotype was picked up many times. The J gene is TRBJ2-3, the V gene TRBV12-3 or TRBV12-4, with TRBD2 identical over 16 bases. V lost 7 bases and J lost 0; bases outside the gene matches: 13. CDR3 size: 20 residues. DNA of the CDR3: TGTGCCAGCACCTTAGCGAAGCCGGGACTAGCGGGGGGGAGCACAGATACGCAGTATTTT. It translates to CASTLAKPGLAGGSTDTQYF.

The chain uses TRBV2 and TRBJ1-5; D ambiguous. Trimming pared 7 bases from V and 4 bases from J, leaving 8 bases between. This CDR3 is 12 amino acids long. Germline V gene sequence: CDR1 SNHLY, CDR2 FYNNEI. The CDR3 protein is CASKLYNQPQHF. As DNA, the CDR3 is TGTGCCAGCAAGTTGTATAATCAGCCCCAGCATTTT.

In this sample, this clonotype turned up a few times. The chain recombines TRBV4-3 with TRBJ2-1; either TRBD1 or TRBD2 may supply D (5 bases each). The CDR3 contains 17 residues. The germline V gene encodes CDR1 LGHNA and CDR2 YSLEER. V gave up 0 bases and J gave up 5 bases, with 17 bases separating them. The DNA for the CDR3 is TGCGCCAGCAGCCAAGATAAGGGGCTAGCCCTAAACAATGAGCAGTTCTTC. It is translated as CASSQDKGLALNNEQFF.

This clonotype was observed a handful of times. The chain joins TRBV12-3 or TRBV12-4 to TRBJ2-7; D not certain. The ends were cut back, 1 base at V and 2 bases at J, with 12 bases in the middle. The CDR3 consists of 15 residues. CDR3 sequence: CASSLEDRPTYEQYF. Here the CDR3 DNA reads TGTGCCAGCAGTTTAGAGGATCGACCTACCTACGAGCAGTACTTC.

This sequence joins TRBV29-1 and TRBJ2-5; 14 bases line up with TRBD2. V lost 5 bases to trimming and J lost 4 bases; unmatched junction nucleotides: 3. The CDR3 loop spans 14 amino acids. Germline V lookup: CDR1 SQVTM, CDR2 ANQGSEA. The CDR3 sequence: CSVRGLAGAETQYF. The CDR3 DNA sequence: TGCAGCGTTAGGGGACTAGCGGGGGCAGAGACCCAGTACTTC.

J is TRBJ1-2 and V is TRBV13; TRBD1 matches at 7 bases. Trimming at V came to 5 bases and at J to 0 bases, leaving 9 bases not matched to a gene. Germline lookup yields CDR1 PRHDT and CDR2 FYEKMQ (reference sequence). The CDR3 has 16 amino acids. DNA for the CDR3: TGTGCCAGCAGCCCGTCGGACAGGACCGCTAACTATGGCTACACCTTC. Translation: CASSPSDRTANYGYTF.

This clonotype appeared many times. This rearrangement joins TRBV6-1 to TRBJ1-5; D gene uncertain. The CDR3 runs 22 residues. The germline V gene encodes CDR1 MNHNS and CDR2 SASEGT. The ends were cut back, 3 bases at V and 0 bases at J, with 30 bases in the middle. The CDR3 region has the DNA TGTGCCAGCAGTGAGGGTGCTGTCACGAGCTGGGAGGGAATATATAGCAATCAGCCCCAGCATTTT. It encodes CASSEGAVTSWEGIYSNQPQHF.

CDR3 residues: CASSQGQGARDEQYF. The DNA of the CDR3 is TGCGCCAGCAGCCAAGGACAGGGGGCGCGCGACGAGCAGTACTTC. The chain employs TRBV4-1 and TRBJ2-7, with TRBD1 identical over 10 bases. The CDR3 totals 15 residues. Looked up from germline, CDR1 is MGHRA and CDR2 is YSYEKL. The trim removed 1 base at V and 5 bases at J, leaving 5 bases unmatched.

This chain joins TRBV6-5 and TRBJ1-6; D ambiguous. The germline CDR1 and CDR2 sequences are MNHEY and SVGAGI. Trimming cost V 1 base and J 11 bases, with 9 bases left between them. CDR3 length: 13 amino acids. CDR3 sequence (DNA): TGTGCCAGCAGTTACTTCACCGGAACACCCCTCCACTTT. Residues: CASSYFTGTPLHF.

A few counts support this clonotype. The CDR3 region is CASSLPQGASGELFF. The CDR3, as DNA: TGTGCCAGCAGTTTACCACAGGGGGCCTCCGGGGAGCTGTTTTTT. This chain uses TRBV28 with TRBJ2-2; 9 nucleotides match TRBD1. After removal of 2 bases from V and 6 bases from J, the junction contained 4 bases not matched to a gene. CDR1 and CDR2 from the germline V gene are MDHEN and SYDVKM. The CDR3 runs to 15 residues.

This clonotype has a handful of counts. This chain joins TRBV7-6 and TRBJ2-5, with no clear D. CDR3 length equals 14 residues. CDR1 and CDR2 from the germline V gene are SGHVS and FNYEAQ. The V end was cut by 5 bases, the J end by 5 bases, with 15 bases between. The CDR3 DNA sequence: TGTGCCAGCAGCACCCGAAGGGCTCGGGAGACCCAGTACTTC. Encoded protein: CASSTRRARETQYF.

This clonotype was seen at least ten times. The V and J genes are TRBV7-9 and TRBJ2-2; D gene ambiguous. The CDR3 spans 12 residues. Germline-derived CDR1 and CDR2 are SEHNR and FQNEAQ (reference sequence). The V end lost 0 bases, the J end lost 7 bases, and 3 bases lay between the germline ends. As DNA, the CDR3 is TGTGCCAGCAGCTTAGCGGTCGGGGAGCTGTTTTTT. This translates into CASSLAVGELFF.

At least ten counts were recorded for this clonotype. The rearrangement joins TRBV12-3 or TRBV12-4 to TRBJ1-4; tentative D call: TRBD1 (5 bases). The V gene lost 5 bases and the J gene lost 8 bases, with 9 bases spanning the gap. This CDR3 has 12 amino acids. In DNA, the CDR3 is TGTGCCAGCAGTCCTGGGACCGAAAAACTGTTTTTT. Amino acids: CASSPGTEKLFF.

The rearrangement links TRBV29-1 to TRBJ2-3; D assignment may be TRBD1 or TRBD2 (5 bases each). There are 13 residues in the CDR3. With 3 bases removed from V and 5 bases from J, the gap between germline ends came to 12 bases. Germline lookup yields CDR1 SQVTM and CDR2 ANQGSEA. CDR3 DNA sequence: TGCAGCGTTGATGAAGGGACGGAAGATACGCAGTATTTT. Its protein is CSVDEGTEDTQYF.

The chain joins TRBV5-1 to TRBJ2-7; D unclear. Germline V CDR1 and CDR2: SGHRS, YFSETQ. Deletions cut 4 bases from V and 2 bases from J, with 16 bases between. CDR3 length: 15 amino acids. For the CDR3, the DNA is TGCGCCAGCAGCCCCGGTGGTTCAGGTGCCTACGAGCAGTACTTC. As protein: CASSPGGSGAYEQYF.

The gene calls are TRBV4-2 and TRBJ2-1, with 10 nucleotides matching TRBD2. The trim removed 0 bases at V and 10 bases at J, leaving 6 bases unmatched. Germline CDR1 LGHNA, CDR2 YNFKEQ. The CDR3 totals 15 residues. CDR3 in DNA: TGTGCCAGCAGCCAAGATTGGCTAGCGGGGGCGGAGCAGTTCTTC. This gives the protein CASSQDWLAGAEQFF.

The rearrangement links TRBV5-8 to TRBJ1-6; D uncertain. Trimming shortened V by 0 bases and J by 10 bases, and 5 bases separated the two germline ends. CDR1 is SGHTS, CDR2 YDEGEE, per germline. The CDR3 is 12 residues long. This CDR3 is CASSLVPSPLHF. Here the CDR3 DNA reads TGTGCCAGCAGCTTGGTGCCATCACCCCTCCACTTT.